This TCR beta chain was sequenced in a study of identical twins. J lost 5 bases, V lost 3 bases, and 6 bases had no gene match. This CDR3 has 15 residues. TCRdb independently ran MiXCR on the 5' RACE reads; one entry per CDR3 protein. The sample comprises hundreds of thousands of distinct CDR3 sequences, 5.5% to 6.5% of which are singletons, and around 2% rests with the top ten. This receptor was obtained from a man aged 18-30 years in good health. Sequences were obtained from naive T cells sorted from blood. The V call is TRBV12-3 or TRBV12-4, the J call TRBJ2-1; the match to TRBD2 covers 8 bases. Here the CDR3 reads CASSLEAGVHNEQFF. The CDR3 coding sequence is TGTGCCAGCAGTTTGGAAGCGGGAGTTCACAATGAGCAGTTCTTC.